This T cell receptor (beta chain) is drawn from a study of CXCR3-negative and CXCR3-positive naive CD8 T cells. CDR3 length: 15 residues. In germline, CDR1 is SGHRS, CDR2 YFSETQ. Study-level results: Unlike memory cells, which differed, naive CXCR3-negative and CXCR3-positive cells had similar TRBV-TRBJ usage. Diversity ran similarly high across both naive subsets but far lower in memory CD8+ cells.

Triplicate sorting captured around 300,000 cells each from every CD8+ T cell subset. Notes on this clonotype: Its antigen is unknown.

cDNA libraries for TRB were generated by 5' RACE incorporating UMI labels. TCRdb reprocessed the 5' RACE reads; each CDR3 protein has one entry and no DNA is given. The sample is made up of 45,000 to 70,000 distinct CDR3 sequences, and the top ten hold about 25% of it. Sequences were obtained from memory CD8+ T cells from blood. The sequence was collected from a human donor in good health. Some clones in this sample may be carry-over from other donors' samples. This chain joins TRBV5-1 and TRBJ2-7. The CDR3 region is CASSYSSDAAYEQYF.